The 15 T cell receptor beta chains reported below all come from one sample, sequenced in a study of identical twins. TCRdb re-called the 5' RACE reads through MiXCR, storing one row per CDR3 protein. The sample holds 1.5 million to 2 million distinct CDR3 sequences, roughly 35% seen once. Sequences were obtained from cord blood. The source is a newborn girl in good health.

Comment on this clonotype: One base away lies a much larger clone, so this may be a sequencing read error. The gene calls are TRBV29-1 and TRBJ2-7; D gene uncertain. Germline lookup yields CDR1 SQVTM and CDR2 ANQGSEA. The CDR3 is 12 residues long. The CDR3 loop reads CSVEVPSCEQYF. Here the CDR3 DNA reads TGCAGCGTTGAGGTTCCCTCCTGCGAGCAGTACTTC.

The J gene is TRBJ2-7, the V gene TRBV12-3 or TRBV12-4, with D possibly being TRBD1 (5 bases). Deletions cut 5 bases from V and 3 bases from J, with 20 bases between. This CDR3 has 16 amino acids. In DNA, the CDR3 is TGTGCCAGCAGTCCCCCTCTATACAGGAGCTACTACGAGCAGTACTTC. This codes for CASSPPLYRSYYEQYF.

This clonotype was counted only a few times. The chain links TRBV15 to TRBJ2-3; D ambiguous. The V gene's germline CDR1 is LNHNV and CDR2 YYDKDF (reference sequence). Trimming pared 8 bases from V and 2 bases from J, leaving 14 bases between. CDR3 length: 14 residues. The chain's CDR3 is CATSESVTTDTQYF. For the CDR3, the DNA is TGTGCCACCTCCGAGTCAGTGACCACAGATACGCAGTATTTT.

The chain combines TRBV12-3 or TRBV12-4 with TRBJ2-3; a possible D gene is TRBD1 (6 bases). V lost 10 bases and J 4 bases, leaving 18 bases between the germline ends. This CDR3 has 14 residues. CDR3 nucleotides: TGTGCCACCGGAACGAGGGGGATCCCAGATACGCAGTATTTT. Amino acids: CATGTRGIPDTQYF.

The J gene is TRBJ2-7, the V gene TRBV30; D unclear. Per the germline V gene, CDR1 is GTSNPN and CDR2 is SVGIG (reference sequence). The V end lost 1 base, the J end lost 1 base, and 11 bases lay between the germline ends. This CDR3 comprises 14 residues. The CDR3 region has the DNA TGTGCCTGGAGTGAAGGCGGCGCATCCTACGAGCAGTACTTC. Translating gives CAWSEGGASYEQYF. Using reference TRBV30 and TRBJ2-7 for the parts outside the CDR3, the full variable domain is SQTIHQWPATLVQPVGSPLSLECTVEGTSNPNLYWYRQAAGRGLQLLFYSVGIGQISSEVPQNLSASRPQDRQFILSSKKLLLSDSGFYLCAWSEGGASYEQYFGPGTRLTVT.

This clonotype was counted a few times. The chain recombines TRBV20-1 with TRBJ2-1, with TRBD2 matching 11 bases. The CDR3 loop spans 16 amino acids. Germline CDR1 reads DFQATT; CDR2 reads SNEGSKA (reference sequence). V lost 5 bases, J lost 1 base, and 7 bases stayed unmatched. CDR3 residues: CSARGLAAGSYNEQFF. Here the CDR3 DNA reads TGCAGTGCTCGGGGACTAGCGGCGGGATCCTACAATGAGCAGTTCTTC.

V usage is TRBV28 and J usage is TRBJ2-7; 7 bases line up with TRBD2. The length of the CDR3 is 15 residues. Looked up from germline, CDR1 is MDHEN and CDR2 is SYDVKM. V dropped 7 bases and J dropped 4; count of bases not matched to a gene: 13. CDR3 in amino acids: CASTSEGRATYEQYF. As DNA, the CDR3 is TGTGCCAGCACCTCGGAGGGGAGGGCCACTTACGAGCAGTACTTC.

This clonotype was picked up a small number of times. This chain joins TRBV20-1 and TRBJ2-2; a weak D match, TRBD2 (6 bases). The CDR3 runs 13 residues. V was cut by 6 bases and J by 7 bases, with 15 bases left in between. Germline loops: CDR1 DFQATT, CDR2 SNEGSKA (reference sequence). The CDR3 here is CSALLTRRGELFF. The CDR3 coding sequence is TGCAGTGCCCTCTTGACTAGGCGCGGGGAGCTGTTTTTT.

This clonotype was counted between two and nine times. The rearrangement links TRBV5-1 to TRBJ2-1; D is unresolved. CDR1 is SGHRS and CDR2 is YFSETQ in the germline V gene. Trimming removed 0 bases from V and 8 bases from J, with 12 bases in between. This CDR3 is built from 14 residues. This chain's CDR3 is CASSLVGSWDEQFF. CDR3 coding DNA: TGCGCCAGCAGCTTGGTAGGTAGCTGGGATGAGCAGTTCTTC.

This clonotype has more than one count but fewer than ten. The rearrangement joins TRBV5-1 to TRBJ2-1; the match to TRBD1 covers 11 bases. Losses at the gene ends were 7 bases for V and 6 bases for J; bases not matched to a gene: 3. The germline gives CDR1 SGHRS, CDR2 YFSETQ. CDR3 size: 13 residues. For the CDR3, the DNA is TGCGCCAGCCGTGGACAGGGGGCCAATGAGCAGTTCTTC. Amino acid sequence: CASRGQGANEQFF.

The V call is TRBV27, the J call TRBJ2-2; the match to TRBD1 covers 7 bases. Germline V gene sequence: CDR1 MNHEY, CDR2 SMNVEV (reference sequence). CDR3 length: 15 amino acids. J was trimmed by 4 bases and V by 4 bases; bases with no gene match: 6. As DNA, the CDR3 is TGTGCCAGCAGTTCCACCGGGACAGTCACCGGGGAGCTGTTTTTT. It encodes CASSSTGTVTGELFF.

DNA for the CDR3: TGCAGTGCTAGTAAGGGGCCCGGGGCCAACGTCCTGACTTTC. This translates into CSASKGPGANVLTF. The chain couples TRBV20-1 to TRBJ2-6, with D tentatively TRBD1 (5 bases). The CDR3 is 14 residues long. V lost 3 bases to trimming and J lost 4 bases, with 10 bases between them. Germline V gene sequence: CDR1 DFQATT, CDR2 SNEGSKA (reference sequence).

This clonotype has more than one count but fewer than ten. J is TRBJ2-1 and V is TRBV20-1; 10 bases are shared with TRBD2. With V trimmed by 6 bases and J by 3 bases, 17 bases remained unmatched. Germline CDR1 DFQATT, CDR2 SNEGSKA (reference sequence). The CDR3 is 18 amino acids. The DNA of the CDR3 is TGCAGTGCCACGTGGAGTGTTGGTAGCGGGAGGATCTACAATGAGCAGTTCTTC. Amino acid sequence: CSATWSVGSGRIYNEQFF.

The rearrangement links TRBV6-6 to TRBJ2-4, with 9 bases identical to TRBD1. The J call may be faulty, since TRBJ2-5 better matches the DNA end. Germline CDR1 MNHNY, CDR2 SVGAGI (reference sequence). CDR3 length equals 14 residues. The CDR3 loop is CASSYGTGKETQYF. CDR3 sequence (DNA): TGTGCCAGCAGTTATGGGACAGGGAAGGAGACCCAGTACTTC.

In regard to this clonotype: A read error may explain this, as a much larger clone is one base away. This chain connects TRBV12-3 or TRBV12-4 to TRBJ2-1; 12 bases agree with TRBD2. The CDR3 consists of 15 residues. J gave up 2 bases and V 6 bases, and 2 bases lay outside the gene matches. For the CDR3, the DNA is TGTGCCAGCAGACCTAGCGGGAGGGCCTACAATGAGCAGTTCTTC. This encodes CASRPSGRAYNEQFF.